Shown below are 2 T cell receptor beta chains from a single sample sequenced in a study of cytomegalovirus exposure and HLA in healthy donors (dated by TCRdb to the late 2010s). Library preparation used the immunoSEQ multiplex PCR assay. The multiplex PCR relied on a mix of 60 forward primers for TCR Vbeta segments and 13 reverse primers for TCR Jbeta segments. In its TCRdb copy, this immuneACCESS table keeps in-frame sequences only and misses some clones. Where compared with another copy, unresolved V genes explain less than half of these, and the others have no known cause. The sample yields more than 85,000 clones; around 78% were counted once. The biggest ten clones account for approximately 5.6% of the sample. The sample taken for sequencing was PBMCs. The receptors were sampled from a male donor in good health and CMV-seronegative.

This chain connects TRBV27 to TRBJ2-7, with 9 positions matching TRBD1. Trimming cost V 1 base and J 6 bases; bases outside gene matches: 10. CDR1 and CDR2 from the germline V gene are MNHEY and SMNVEV (reference sequence). The CDR3 covers 16 residues. This chain's CDR3 is CASSLYRGQGLGEQYF. CDR3 sequence (DNA): TGTGCCAGCAGTTTATATCGGGGACAGGGCCTTGGCGAGCAGTACTTC.

This clone was seen just once. The chain uses TRBV4-2 and TRBJ2-1; 14 nucleotides align to TRBD2. V lost 5 bases to trimming and J lost 9 bases; unmatched junction nucleotides: 9. The CDR3 is 16 residues long. Per germline, CDR1 LGHNA and CDR2 YNFKEQ. The CDR3 DNA is TGTGCCAGCAGCTCCCACGGGACTAGCGGGAGTAGTGAGCAGTTCTTC. It specifies CASSSHGTSGSSEQFF.